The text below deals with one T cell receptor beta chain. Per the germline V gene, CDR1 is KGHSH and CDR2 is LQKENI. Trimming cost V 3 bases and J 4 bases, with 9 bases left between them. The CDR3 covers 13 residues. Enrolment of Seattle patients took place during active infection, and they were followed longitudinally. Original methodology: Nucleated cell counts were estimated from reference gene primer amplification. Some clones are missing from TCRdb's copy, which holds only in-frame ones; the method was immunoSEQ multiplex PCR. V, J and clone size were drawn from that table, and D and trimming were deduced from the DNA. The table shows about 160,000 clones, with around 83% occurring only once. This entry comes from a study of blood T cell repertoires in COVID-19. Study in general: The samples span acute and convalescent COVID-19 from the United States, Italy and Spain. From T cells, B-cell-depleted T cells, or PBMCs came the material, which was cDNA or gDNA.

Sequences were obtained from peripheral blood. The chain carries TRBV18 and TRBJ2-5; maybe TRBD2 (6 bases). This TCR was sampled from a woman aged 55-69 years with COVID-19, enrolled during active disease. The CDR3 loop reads CASSPRRGETQYF. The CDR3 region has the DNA TGTGCCAGCTCACCTCGGAGGGGAGAGACCCAGTACTTC.